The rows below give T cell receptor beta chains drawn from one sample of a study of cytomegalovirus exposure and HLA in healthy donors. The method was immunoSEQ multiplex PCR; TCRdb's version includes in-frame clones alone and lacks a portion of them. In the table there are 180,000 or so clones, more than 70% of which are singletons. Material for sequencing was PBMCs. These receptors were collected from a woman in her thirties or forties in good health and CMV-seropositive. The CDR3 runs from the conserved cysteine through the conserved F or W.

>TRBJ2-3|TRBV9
CASSVNTDTDTQYF
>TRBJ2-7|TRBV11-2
CASSLRRERDYEQYF
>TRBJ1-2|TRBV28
CASSSPGTGYGYTF
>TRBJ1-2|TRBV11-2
CASSLGTDSLYGYTF
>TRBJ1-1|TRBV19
CASSIEGTGGTEAFF
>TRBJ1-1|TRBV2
CASTGHGVGEAFF
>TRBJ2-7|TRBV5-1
CASSLGSGTSGEQYF
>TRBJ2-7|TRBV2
CASSERGRGHEQYF
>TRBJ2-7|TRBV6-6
CASSYLSGASYEQYF
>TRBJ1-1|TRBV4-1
CASSPTGLGNTEAFF
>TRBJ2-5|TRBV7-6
CASSLETIATQYF
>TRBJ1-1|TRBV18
CASSPLGLAHTNTEAFF
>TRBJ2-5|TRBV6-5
CASTPGRGETQYF
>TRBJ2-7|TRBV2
CASRGGLAVGEEYF
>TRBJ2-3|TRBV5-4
CASSHPPGTSGPTDTQYF
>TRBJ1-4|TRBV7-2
CASSLMDLSNEKLFF
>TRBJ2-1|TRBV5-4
CASTAPGGFFNEQFF
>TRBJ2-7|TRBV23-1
CASSQSILNVGRGTYEQYF
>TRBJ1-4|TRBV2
CASERWNEKLFF
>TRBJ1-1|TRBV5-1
CASRVSSGTGPKAFF
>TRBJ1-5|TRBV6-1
CASSGTGNNQPQHF
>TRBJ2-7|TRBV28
CASSTRGTGPREQYF
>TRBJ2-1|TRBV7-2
CASSLASGSHNEQFF
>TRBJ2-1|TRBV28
CASSLSGLPYNEQFF
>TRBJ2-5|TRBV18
CASSLQGQETQYF
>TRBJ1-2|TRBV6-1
CASSSRQGEHYGYTF
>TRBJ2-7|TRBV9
CASARVIGSHYEQYF
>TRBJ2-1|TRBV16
CASSPLAGGFNEQFF
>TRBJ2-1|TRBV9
CASSPFSGLSYNEQFF
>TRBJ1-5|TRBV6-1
CASSVEGSYQPQHF
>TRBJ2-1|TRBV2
CASTPSRGLEQFF
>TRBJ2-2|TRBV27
CASRSRTSGTGELFF
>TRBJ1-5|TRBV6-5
CASNTGKPSNQPQHF
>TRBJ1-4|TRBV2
CASQRGNTENEKLFF
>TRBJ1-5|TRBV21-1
CASTLHGSGRDKANQPQHF
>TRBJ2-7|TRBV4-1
CASSQDEGQGSTHQYF
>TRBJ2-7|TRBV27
CASSLYSASFYEQYF
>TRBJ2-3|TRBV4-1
CASSQESGGLADTQYF
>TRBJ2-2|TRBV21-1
CASSNGTGVTGELFF
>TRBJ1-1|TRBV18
CASSPLRTGGNTEAFF
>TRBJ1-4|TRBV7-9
CASSLAPRGRGNEKLFF
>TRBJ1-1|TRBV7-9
CASDRGLGDTEAFF
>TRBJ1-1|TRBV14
CASSPSHRAPGTEAFF
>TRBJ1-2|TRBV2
CASSLSRGAAYGYTF
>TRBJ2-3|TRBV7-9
CASSPWNIGRASTDTQYF
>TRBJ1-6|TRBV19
CATKDSGVNSPLHF